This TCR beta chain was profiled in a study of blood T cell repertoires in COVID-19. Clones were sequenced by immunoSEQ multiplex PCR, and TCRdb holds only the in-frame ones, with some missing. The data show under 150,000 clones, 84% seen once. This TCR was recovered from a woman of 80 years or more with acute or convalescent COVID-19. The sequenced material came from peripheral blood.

This chain's CDR3 is CAWSVQALPGYTF. CDR3 coding DNA: TGTGCCTGGAGTGTCCAGGCCCTTCCGGGCTACACCTTC. V usage is TRBV30 and J usage is TRBJ1-2; unclear D gene. The length of the CDR3 is 13 residues. Germline V CDR1 and CDR2: GTSNPN, SVGIG (reference sequence). Trimming stripped 0 bases from V and 8 bases from J, with 13 bases between.